This entry is about one T cell receptor beta chain. The sample belongs to a study of PD-1 blockade in classical Hodgkin lymphoma. Method: immunoSEQ multiplex PCR; TCRdb's copy keeps in-frame clones and lacks some. The data show 70,000 or so clones, over 90% seen once. Time point indicated: newly diagnosed, previously untreated cHL patient sample. This TCR derives from a human donor with classical Hodgkin lymphoma. Sequenced sample: peripheral blood mononuclear cells (PBMCs).

For the CDR3, the DNA is TGTGCCATCAGTGAACGGGGGACGGAATATAGCAATCAGCCCCAGCATTTT. This encodes CAISERGTEYSNQPQHF. This chain connects TRBV10-3 to TRBJ1-5; possibly TRBD1 for D (5 bases). CDR1 is ENHRY and CDR2 is SYGVKD in the germline V gene. V was clipped by 3 bases and J by 0 bases, with 15 bases between them. The CDR3 runs 17 residues.